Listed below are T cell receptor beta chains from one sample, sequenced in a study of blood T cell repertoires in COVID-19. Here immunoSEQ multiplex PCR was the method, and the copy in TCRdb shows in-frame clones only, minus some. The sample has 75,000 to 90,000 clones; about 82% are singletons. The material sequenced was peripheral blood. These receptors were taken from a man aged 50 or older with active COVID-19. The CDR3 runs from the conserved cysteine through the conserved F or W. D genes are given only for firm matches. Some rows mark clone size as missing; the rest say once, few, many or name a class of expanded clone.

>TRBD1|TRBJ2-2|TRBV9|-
TGTGCCAGCAGCCCCTTCGACAGGGTAGGCACCGGGGAGCTGTTTTTT
CASSPFDRVGTGELFF
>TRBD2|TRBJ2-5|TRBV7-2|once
TGTGCCAGCAGCCCAAATGGACTAGCGGGGGGTGGGACCCAGTACTTC
CASSPNGLAGGGTQYF
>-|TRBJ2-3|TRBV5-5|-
TGTGCCAGCAGCCCAGCAGGTTCGCAGGCGCAGTATTTT
CASSPAGSQAQYF
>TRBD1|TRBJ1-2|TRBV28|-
TGTGCCAGCAGTGGAAGGGACAGCGTTAACTATGGCTACACCTTC
CASSGRDSVNYGYTF
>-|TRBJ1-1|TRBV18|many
TGTGCCAGCTCACCAGGGCAGAACACTGAAGCTTTCTTT
CASSPGQNTEAFF
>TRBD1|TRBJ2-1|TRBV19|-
TGTGCCAGTAGTATGACAGGGAACTATGAGCAGTTCTTC
CASSMTGNYEQFF
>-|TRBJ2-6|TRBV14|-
TGTGCCAGCAGCCTAAACGCCGGGGGGCTGGGAGCTGGGGCCAACGTCCTGACTTTC
CASSLNAGGLGAGANVLTF
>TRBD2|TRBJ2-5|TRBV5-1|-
TGCGCCAGCAGCCCGGGGACTAGCGGCCAAGAGACCCAGTACTTC
CASSPGTSGQETQYF
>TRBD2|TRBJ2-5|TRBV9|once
TGTGCCAGCAGCGTGGGTACTAGCGGGAGAGGAGAGACCCAGTACTTC
CASSVGTSGRGETQYF
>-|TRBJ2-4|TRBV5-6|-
TGTGCCAGCAGCTTAACGGGACTCGGTACAATAGCCAAAAACATTCAGTACTTC
CASSLTGLGTIAKNIQYF
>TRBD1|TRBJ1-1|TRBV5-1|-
TGCGCCAGCAGCTTGATGGCAGGGGGCACTGAAGCTTTCTTT
CASSLMAGGTEAFF
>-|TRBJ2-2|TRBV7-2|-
TGTGCCAGCAGCCAACCTGGGTTGAGGACCGGGGAGCTGTTTTTT
CASSQPGLRTGELFF
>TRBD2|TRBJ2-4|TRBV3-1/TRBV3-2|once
TGTGCCAGCAGCCAAGATGTAACTAGCGGGAGGGGGCTTCAGTACTTC
CASSQDVTSGRGLQYF
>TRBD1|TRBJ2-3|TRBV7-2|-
TGTGCCAGCAGCATCACAGGGGGAACCCCAGATACGCAGTATTTT
CASSITGGTPDTQYF
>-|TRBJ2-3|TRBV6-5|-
TGTGCCACCCAGATCCATAGCACAGATACGCAGTATTTT
CATQIHSTDTQYF
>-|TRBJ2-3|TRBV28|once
TGTGCCAGCAGTTTGGAGGTAAACGACGGAGATACGCAGTATTTT
CASSLEVNDGDTQYF
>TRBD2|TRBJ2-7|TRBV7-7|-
TGTGCTAGCAGCTCGCGGGGGGCGGGGGAACCCTACGAGCAGTACTTC
CASSSRGAGEPYEQYF
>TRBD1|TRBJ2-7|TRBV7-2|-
TGTGCCAGCAGCTTGGCCCTACAGGGGGCGGGCTACGAGCAGTACTTC
CASSLALQGAGYEQYF
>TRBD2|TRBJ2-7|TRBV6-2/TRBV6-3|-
TGTGCCAGCAGTTTAGCGGGAGACGAGCAGTACTTC
CASSLAGDEQYF
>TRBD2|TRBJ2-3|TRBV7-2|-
TGTGCCAGCAGCCCCCGCCGACTAGCGGGAGAAGATACGCAGTATTTT
CASSPRRLAGEDTQYF
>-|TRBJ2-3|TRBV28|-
TGTGCCAGCAGGGCCGGACTGAACACAGATACGCAGTATTTT
CASRAGLNTDTQYF
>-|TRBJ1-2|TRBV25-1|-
TGTGCCAGCAGTGAAGAGAGTTTCTATGGCTACACCTTC
CASSEESFYGYTF